The 11 T cell receptor beta chains given below trace back to one sample, sequenced in a study of high-grade serous ovarian cancer treatment subgroups. Profiling relied on immunoSEQ multiplex PCR, and the TCRdb table lists in-frame clones only, not all of them. The sample shows approximately 36,000 clones, roughly three quarters of them seen only once. Tumor tissue was taken before any definitive surgery or chemotherapy was given. Sequencing was carried out using tumor tissue. All receptors come from a human donor with high-grade serous ovarian cancer.

This chain connects TRBV2 to TRBJ2-7, with 11 bases aligning to TRBD2. CDR1 and CDR2 from the germline V gene are SNHLY and FYNNEI. The trim removed 0 bases at V and 3 bases at J, leaving 1 base unmatched. This CDR3 contains 15 residues. CDR3 sequence: CASSEAGTSGYEQYF. In nucleotides, the CDR3 is TGTGCCAGCAGTGAAGCTGGGACTAGCGGCTACGAGCAGTACTTC.

CDR3 in amino acids: CASSHSSRGLAGRYF. The CDR3, as DNA: TGCGCCAGCAGCCACTCCTCTAGAGGGCTAGCGGGCCGCTACTTC. J is TRBJ2-7 and V is TRBV4-3, with 8 bases matching TRBD2. The germline V gene has CDR1 LGHNA and CDR2 YSLEER. The CDR3 is made up of 15 amino acids. The trim removed 3 bases at V and 13 bases at J, leaving 17 bases unmatched.

The V and J genes are TRBV19 and TRBJ2-6; D gene uncertain. V was shortened by 6 bases and J by 2 bases, with 8 bases between the two germline ends. This CDR3 has 14 amino acids. CDR1 and CDR2 (germline): LNHDA, SQIVND (reference sequence). CDR3 DNA sequence: TGTGCCAGTAGATCCTTTACTGGGGCCAACGTCCTGACTTTC. Residues: CASRSFTGANVLTF.

The chain is built from TRBV7-2 and TRBJ2-3; possible D gene TRBD1, 6 bases. This CDR3 has 16 residues. Germline CDR1 reads SGHTA; CDR2 reads FQGNSA. Trimming cost V 0 bases and J 5 bases, with 15 bases left between them. CDR3 bases: TGTGCCAGCAGCTTAGCGGGGGCTGCCCGGGGAGATACGCAGTATTTT. Its translation is CASSLAGAARGDTQYF.

The chain has TRBV6-5 and TRBJ2-7; weak D call: TRBD2 (6 bases). There are 14 residues in the CDR3. Germline V CDR1 and CDR2: MNHEY, SVGAGI. Between the trimmed V and J ends, which lost 6 bases and 0 bases, there was a span of 12 bases. In DNA, the CDR3 is TGTGCCAGCAGATTAGCGGTCTTCTCCTACGAGCAGTACTTC. Residues: CASRLAVFSYEQYF.

This rearrangement joins TRBV28 to TRBJ1-2, with TRBD1 identical over 9 bases. CDR3 length: 15 residues. Germline-derived CDR1 and CDR2 are MDHEN and SYDVKM. Trimming removed 5 bases from V and 11 bases from J; junction bases left unmatched: 15. The CDR3 DNA is TGTGCCAGCAGTCCCCGGGGACAGGGCGTTGAGGGTTACACCTTC. It specifies CASSPRGQGVEGYTF.

The V gene is TRBV27, the J gene TRBJ1-4; maybe TRBD1 (6 bases). V was cut by 5 bases and J by 0 bases, with 22 bases left in between. CDR1 MNHEY and CDR2 SMNVEV come from the germline V gene (reference sequence). The CDR3 is 19 amino acids. The CDR3: CASSPLRTDPFTTNEKLFF. The CDR3 nucleotides read TGTGCCAGCAGTCCTCTGCGGACAGACCCCTTTACAACTAATGAAAAACTGTTTTTT.

The chain is built from TRBV25-1 and TRBJ1-2; D might be TRBD1 (6 bases). The CDR3 totals 14 residues. V lost 3 bases and J 3 bases, leaving 11 bases between the germline ends. In germline, CDR1 is MGHDK, CDR2 SYGVNS. The CDR3 region is CASSESGGHYGYTF. CDR3 nucleotides: TGTGCCAGCAGTGAGTCCGGGGGGCACTATGGCTACACCTTC.

The chain is built from TRBV29-1 and TRBJ2-5, with a tentative D call TRBD1 (5 bases). The V end was cut by 7 bases, the J end by 5 bases, with 20 bases between. CDR1 and CDR2 from the germline V gene are SQVTM and ANQGSEA. This CDR3 region has 14 residues. CDR3 protein: CSARQPLVVETQYF. The CDR3 coding sequence is TGCAGCGCGCGACAGCCCTTGGTTGTGGAGACCCAGTACTTC.

The CDR3 loop reads CASSEEWTGNQPQHF. As DNA, the CDR3 is TGTGCCAGCAGTGAAGAGTGGACAGGGAATCAGCCCCAGCATTTT. This chain links TRBV2 with TRBJ1-5, with TRBD1 matching over 8 bases. There are 15 residues in the CDR3. The J segment lost 4 bases and the V segment lost 1 base, leaving 3 bases of the junction unmatched. The germline V gene has CDR1 SNHLY and CDR2 FYNNEI.

This clone occurred once. This sequence joins TRBV7-3 and TRBJ2-3; 8 bases are a match to TRBD1. CDR3 size: 14 residues. In germline, CDR1 is SGHTA, CDR2 FQGTGA. J lost 1 base, V lost 3 bases, and 0 bases had no gene match. This CDR3 is CASSLGQGTDTQYF. The CDR3 DNA sequence: TGTGCCAGCAGCTTGGGACAGGGCACAGATACGCAGTATTTT.